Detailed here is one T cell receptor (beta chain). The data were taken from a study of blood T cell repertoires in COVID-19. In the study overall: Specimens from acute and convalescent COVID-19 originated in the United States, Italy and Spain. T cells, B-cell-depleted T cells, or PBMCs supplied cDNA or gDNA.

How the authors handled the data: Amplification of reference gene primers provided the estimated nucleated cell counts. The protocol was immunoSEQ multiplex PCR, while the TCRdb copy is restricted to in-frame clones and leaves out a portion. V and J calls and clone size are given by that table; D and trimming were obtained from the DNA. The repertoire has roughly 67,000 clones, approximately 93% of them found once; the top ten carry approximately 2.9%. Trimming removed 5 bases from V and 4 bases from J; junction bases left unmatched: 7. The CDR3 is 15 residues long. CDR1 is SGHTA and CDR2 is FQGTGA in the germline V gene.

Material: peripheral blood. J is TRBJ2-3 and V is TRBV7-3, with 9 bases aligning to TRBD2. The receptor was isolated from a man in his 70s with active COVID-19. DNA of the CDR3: TGTGCCAGCAGCCCCGCGGGAGGGAGGGCAGATACGCAGTATTTT. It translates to CASSPAGGRADTQYF.